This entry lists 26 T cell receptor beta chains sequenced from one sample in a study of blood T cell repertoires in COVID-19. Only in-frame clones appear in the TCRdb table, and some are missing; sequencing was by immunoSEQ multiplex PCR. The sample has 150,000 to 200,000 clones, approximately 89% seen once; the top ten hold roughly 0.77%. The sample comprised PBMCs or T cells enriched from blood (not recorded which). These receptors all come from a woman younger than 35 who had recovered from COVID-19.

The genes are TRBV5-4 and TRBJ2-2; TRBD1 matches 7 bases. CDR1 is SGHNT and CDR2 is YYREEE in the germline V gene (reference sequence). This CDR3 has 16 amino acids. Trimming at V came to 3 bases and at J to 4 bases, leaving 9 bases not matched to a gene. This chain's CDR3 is CASSWEGGGGTGELFF. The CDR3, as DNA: TGTGCCAGCAGCTGGGAAGGGGGCGGTGGCACCGGGGAGCTGTTTTTT.

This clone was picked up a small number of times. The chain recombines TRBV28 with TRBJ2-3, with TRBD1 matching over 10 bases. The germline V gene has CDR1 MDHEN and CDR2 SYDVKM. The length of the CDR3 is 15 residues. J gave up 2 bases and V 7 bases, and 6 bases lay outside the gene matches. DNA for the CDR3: TGTGCCAGCACGACCGGGACAGGGGACACAGATACGCAGTATTTT. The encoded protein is CASTTGTGDTDTQYF.

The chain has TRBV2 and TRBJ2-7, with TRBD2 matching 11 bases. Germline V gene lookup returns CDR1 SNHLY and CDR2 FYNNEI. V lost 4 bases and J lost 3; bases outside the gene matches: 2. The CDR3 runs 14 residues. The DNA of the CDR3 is TGTGCCAGCAGTGCCACTAGCGGGAGCTACGAGCAGTACTTC. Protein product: CASSATSGSYEQYF. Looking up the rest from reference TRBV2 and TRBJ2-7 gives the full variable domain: EPEVTQTPSHQVTQMGQEVILRCVPISNHLYFYWYRQILGQKVEFLVSFYNNEISEKSEIFDDQFSVERPDGSNFTLKIRSTKLEDSAMYFCASSATSGSYEQYFGPGTRLTVT.

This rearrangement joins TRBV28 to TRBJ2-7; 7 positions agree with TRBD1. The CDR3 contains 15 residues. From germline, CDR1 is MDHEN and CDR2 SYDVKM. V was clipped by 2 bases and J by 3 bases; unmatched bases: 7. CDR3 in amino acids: CASSLMGQLNYEQYF. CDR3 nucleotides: TGTGCCAGCAGTTTAATGGGACAGTTAAACTACGAGCAGTACTTC.

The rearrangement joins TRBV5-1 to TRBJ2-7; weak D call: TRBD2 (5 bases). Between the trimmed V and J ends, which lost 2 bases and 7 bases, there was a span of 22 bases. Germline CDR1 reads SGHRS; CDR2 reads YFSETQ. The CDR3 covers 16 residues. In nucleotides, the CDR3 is TGCGCCAGCAGCTTCCCCTACGAGGGAGCCCCCGGGGAGCAGTACTTC. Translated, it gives CASSFPYEGAPGEQYF.

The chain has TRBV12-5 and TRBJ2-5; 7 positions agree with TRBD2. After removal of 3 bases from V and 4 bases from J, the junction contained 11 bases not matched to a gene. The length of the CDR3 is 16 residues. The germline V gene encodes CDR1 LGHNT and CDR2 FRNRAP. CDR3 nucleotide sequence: TGTGCTAGTGGTTTAGTTAGCGGGCCTGGGGGAGAGACCCAGTACTTC. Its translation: CASGLVSGPGGETQYF.

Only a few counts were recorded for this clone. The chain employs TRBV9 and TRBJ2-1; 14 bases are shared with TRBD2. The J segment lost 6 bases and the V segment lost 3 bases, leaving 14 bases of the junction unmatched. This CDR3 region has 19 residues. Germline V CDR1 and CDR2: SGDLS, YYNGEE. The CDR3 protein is CASSDSGTSGRWGTNEQFF. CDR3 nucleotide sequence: TGTGCCAGCAGCGACTCCGGGACTAGCGGGAGATGGGGGACCAATGAGCAGTTCTTC.

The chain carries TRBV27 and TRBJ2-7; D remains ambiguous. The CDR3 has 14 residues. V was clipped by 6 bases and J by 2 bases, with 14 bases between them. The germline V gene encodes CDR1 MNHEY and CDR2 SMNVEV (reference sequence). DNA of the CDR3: TGTGCCAGCAGCCCCGGCGGAGCAACCTACGAGCAGTACTTC. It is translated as CASSPGGATYEQYF.

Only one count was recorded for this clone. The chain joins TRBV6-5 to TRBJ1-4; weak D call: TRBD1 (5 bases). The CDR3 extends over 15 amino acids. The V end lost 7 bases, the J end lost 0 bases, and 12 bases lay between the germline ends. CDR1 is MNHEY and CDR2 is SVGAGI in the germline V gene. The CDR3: CASKTVPATNEKLFF. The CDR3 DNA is TGTGCCAGCAAGACAGTACCCGCAACTAATGAAAAACTGTTTTTT.

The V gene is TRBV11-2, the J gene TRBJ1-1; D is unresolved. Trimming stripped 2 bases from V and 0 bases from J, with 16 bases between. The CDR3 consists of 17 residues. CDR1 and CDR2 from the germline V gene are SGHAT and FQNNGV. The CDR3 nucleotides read TGTGCCAGCAGCTTACCCCCCGGGCGGGGTATGAACACTGAAGCTTTCTTT. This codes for CASSLPPGRGMNTEAFF.

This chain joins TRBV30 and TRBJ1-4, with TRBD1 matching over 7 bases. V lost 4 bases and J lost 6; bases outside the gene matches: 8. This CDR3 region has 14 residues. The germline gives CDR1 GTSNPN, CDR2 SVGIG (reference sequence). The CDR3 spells CAWTMGQLDEKLFF. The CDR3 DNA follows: TGTGCCTGGACCATGGGACAGCTTGATGAAAAACTGTTTTTT.

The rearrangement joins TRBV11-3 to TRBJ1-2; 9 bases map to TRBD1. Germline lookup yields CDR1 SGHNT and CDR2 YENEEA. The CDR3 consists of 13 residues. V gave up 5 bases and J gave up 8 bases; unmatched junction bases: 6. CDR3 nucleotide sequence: TGTGCCAGCAGCAGTACAGGGGGCGAGGGCTACACCTTC. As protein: CASSSTGGEGYTF.

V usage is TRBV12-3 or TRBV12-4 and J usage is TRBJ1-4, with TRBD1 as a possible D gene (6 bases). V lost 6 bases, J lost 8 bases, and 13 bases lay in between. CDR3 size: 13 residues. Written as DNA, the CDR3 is TGTGCCAGCAGCCGACAGGTGTCGGAAAAACTGTTTTTT. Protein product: CASSRQVSEKLFF.

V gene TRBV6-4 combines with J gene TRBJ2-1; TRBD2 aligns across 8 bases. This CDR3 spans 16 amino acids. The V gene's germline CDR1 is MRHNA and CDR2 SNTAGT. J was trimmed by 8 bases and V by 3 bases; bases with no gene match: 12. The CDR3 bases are TGTGCCAGCAGTGAGGCGCGGGAGGCCCACAGCGATGAGCAGTTCTTC. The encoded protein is CASSEAREAHSDEQFF.

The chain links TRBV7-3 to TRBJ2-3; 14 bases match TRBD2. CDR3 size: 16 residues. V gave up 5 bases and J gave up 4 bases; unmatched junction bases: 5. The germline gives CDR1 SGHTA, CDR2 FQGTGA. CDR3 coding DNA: TGTGCCAGCAGCCCGCTGGGACTAGCGGGAGCAGATACGCAGTATTTT. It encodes CASSPLGLAGADTQYF.

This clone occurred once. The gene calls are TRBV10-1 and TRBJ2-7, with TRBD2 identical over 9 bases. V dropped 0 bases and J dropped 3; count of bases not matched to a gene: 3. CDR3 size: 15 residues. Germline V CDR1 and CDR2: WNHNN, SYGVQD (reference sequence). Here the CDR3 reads CASSESTSGYYEQYF. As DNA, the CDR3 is TGCGCCAGCAGTGAGTCGACTAGCGGTTACTACGAGCAGTACTTC.

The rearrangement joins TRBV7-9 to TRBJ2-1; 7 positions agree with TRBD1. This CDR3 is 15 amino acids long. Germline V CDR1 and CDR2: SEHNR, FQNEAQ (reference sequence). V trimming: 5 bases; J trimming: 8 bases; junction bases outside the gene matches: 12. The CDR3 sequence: CASSQSGGAQDEQFF. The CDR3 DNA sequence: TGTGCCAGCAGCCAGTCAGGGGGTGCTCAAGATGAGCAGTTCTTC. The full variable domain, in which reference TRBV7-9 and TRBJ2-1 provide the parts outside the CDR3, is DTGVSQNPRHKITKRGQNVTFRCDPISEHNRLYWYRQTLGQGPEFLTYFQNEAQLEKSRLLSDRFSAERPKGSFSTLEIQRTEQGDSAMYLCASSQSGGAQDEQFFGPGTRLTVL.

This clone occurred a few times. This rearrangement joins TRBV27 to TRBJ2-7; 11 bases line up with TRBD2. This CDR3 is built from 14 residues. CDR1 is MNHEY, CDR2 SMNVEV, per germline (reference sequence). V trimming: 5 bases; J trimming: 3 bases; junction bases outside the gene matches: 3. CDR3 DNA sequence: TGTGCCAGCAGTCCCGGGACTAGCGGCTACGAGCAGTACTTC. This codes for CASSPGTSGYEQYF.

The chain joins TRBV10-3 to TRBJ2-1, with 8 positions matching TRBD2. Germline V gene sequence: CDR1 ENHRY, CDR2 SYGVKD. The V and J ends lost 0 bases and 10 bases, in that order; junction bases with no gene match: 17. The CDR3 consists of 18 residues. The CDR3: CAISESGSRSGGLWEQFF. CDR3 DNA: TGTGCCATCAGTGAGTCAGGTAGTAGGTCGGGAGGGCTCTGGGAGCAGTTCTTC.

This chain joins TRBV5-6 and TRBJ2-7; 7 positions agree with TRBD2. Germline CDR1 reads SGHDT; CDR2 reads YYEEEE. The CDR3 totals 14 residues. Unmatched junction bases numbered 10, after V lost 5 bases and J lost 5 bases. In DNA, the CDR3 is TGTGCCAGCAGTAAATCAGGGACTATCAACGAGCAGTACTTC. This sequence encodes CASSKSGTINEQYF.

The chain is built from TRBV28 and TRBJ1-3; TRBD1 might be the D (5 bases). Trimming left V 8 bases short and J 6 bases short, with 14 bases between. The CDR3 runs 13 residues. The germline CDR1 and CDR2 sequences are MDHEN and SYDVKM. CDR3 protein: CASPWPGSNTIYF. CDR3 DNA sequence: TGTGCCAGCCCGTGGCCAGGGTCAAACACCATATATTTT. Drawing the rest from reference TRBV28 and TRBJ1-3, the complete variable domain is DVKVTQSSRYLVKRTGEKVFLECVQDMDHENMFWYRQDPGLGLRLIYFSYDVKMKEKGDIPEGYSVSREKKERFSLILESASTNQTSMYLCASPWPGSNTIYFGEGSWLTVV.

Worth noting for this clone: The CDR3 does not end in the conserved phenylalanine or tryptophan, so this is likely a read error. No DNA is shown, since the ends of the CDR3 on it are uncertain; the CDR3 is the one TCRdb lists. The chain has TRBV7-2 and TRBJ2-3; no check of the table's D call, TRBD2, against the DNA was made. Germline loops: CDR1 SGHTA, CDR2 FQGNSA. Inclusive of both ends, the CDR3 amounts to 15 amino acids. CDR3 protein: CASSLSLTVGPSGFL.

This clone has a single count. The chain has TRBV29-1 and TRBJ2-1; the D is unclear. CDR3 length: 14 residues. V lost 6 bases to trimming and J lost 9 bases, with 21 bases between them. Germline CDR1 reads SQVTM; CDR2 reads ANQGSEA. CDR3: CSVKPPLTVGEQFF. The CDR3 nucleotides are TGCAGCGTCAAACCCCCCTTAACTGTCGGTGAGCAGTTCTTC.

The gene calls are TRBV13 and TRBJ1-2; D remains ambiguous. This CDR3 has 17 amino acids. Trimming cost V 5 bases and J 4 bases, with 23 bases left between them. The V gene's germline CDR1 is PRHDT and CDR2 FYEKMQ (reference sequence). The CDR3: CASSPPRGGNAAYGYTF. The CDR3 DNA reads TGTGCCAGCAGCCCCCCCCGAGGAGGGAACGCCGCCTATGGCTACACCTTC.

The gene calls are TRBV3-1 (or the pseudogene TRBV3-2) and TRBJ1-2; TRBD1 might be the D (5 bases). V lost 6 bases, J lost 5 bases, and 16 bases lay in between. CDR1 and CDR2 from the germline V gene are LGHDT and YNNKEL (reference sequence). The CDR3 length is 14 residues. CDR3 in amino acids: CASSQYGQGYGYTF. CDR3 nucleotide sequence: TGTGCCAGCAGTCAGTACGGGCAGGGTTATGGCTACACCTTC.

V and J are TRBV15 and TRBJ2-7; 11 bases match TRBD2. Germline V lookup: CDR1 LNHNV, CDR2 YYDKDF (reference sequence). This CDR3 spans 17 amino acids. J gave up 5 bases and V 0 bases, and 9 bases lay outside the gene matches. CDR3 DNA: TGTGCCACCAGCAGAGAGGTTGCACTAGCGGGAGCCCACGAGCAGTACTTC. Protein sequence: CATSREVALAGAHEQYF.